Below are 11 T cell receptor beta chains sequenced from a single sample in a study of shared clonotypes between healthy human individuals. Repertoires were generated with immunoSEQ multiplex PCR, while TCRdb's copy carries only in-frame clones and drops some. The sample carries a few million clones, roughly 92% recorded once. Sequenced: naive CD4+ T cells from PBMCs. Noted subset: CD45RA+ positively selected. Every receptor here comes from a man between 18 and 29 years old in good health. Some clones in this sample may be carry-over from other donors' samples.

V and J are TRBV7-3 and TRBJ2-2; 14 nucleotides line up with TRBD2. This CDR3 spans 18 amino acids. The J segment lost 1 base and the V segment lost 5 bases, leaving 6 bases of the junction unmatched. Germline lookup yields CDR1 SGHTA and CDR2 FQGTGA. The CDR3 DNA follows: TGTGCCAGCAGCCGACTAGCGGGAGGGCCGGGGAACACCGGGGAGCTGTTTTTT. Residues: CASSRLAGGPGNTGELFF.

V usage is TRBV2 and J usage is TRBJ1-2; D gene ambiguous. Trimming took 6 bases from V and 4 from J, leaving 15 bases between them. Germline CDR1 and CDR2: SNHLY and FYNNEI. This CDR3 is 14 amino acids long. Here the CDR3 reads CASRGFQTTYGYTF. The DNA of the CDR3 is TGTGCCAGCAGGGGTTTTCAAACCACCTATGGCTACACCTTC.

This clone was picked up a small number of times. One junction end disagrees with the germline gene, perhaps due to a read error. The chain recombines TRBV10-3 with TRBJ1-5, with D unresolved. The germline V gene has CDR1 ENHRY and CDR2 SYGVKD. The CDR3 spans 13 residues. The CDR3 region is CAISDGENQPQHF. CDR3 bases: TGTGCCATTAGTGACGGTGAGAATCAGCCCCAGCATTTT.

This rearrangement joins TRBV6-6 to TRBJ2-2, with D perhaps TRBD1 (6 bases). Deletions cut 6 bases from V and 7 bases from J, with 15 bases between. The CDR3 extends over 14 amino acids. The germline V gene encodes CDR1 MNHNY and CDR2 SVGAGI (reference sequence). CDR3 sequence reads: CASRRDIAGGELFF. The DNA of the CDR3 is TGTGCCAGCAGAAGGGACATCGCGGGCGGGGAGCTGTTTTTT.

CDR3 protein: CASSPEDRVGPQHF. The DNA for the CDR3 is TGTGCCAGCAGCCCCGAAGACAGGGTGGGGCCCCAGCATTTT. This chain connects TRBV6-1 to TRBJ1-5, with 7 bases lining up with TRBD1. Germline V CDR1 and CDR2: MNHNS, SASEGT. Unmatched junction bases numbered 11, after V lost 6 bases and J lost 9 bases. CDR3 length equals 14 residues.

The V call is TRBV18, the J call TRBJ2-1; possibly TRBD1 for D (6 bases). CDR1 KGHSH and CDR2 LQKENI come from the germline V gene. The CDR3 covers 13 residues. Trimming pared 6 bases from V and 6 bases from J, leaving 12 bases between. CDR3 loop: CASSLGQSNEQFF. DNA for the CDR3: TGTGCCAGCTCCCTGGGACAAAGCAATGAGCAGTTCTTC. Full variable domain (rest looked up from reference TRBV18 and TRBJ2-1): NAGVMQNPRHLVRRRGQEARLRCSPMKGHSHVYWYRQLPEEGLKFMVYLQKENIIDESGMPKERFSAEFPKEGPSILRIQQVVRGDSAAYFCASSLGQSNEQFFGPGTRLTVL.

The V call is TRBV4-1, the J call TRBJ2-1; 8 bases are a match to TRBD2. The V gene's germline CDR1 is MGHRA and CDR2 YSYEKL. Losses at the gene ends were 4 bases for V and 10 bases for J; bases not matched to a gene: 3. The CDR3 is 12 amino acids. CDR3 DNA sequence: TGCGCCAGCAGCCGGGAGCGGGAGGAGCAGTTCTTC. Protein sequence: CASSREREEQFF.

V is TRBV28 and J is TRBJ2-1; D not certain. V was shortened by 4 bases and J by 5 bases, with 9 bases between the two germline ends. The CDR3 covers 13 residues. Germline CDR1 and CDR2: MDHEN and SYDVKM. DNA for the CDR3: TGTGCCAGCAGTTCCCCGGCTAACAATGAGCAGTTCTTC. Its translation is CASSSPANNEQFF.

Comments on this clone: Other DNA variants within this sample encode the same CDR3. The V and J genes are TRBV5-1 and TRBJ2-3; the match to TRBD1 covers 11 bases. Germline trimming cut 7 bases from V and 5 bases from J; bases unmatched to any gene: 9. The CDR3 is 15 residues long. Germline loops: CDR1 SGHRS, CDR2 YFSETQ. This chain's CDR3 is CASSLAGTGGDTQYF. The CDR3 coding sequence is TGCGCCAGCTCCCTGGCCGGGACAGGGGGAGATACGCAGTATTTT.

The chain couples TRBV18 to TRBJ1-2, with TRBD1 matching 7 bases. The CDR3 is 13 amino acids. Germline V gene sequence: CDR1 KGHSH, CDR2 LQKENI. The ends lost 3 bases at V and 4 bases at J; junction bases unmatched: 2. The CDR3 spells CASSPTGVYGYTF. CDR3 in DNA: TGTGCCAGCTCACCTACAGGGGTCTATGGCTACACCTTC.

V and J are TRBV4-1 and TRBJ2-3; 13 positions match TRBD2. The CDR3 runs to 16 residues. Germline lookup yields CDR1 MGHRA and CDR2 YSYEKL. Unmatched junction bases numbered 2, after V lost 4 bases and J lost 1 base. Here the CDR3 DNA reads TGCGCCAGCAGCCTTGGACTAGCGGGAGGCACAGATACGCAGTATTTT. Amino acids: CASSLGLAGGTDTQYF.